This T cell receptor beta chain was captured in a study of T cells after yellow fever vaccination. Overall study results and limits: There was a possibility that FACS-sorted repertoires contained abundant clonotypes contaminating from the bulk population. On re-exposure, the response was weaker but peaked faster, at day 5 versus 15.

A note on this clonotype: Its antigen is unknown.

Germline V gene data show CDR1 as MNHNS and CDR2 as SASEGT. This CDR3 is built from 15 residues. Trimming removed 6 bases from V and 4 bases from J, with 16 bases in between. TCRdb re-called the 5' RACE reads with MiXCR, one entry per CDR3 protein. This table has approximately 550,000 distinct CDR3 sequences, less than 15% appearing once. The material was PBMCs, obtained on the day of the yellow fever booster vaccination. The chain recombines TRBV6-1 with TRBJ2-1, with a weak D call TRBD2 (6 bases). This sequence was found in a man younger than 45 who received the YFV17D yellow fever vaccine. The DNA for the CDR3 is TGTGCCAGCAGCCCCCGCGGGGAAAGGTACAATGAGCAGTTCTTC. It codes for CASSPRGERYNEQFF.